This T cell receptor beta chain is from a study of blood T cell repertoires in COVID-19. Study summary: COVID-19 samples, acute and convalescent, were from the United States, Italy and Spain.

In the original workflow: Nucleated cell number was recorded as an estimate derived from reference gene primer amplification. The protocol was immunoSEQ multiplex PCR, while the TCRdb copy is restricted to in-frame clones and leaves out a portion. The DNA gave D and trimming, while V, J and clone size come from that table. The table has under 300,000 clones, roughly nine tenths seen once. The CDR3 runs 14 residues. CDR1 WSHSY and CDR2 SAAADI come from the germline V gene. V gave up 8 bases and J gave up 10 bases; unmatched junction bases: 10. Sample: peripheral blood. V gene TRBV10-2 combines with J gene TRBJ2-7, with 14 bases lining up with TRBD2. This TCR was sampled from a woman aged 40-49 years who had recovered from COVID-19. CDR3 in DNA: TGCGCCAGCTGCAGACTAGCGGGAGGGCCCCTTCAGTACTTC. Protein product: CASCRLAGGPLQYF.